The 30 T cell receptor beta chains in this list originate from one sample, sequenced in a study of blood T cells in healthy people across ages. Then a second PCR, running roughly 7 to 11 cycles, was carried out with a sample-barcoded 5' primer and a J-beta primer mix. TCRdb used MiXCR to reprocess the 5' RACE reads, holding one entry per CDR3 protein. The sample holds about 800,000 distinct CDR3 sequences; approximately 25% are singletons and the top ten take roughly 3.8%. This sample was shared with a second study, whose subject was T cells of mothers and their children.

Specimen: blood. Receptors originate from a boy aged 10-17 years in good health.

This clonotype was observed a handful of times. An end of the junction differs from the germline gene, which may be a read error. This chain joins TRBV5-6 and TRBJ2-5, with 7 positions matching TRBD1. The end of the DNA fits TRBJ2-1 better, so the J call may be wrong. CDR3 length: 14 amino acids. Germline loops: CDR1 SGHDT, CDR2 YYEEEE. The chain's CDR3 is CAGSQGQEYNEQFF. The CDR3 DNA follows: TGTGCCGGCAGCCAAGGACAGGAGTACAATGAGCAGTTCTTC.

This CDR3 is CSVFGQVRTEAFF. The CDR3, as DNA: TGCAGCGTTTTTGGACAGGTTCGGACTGAAGCTTTCTTT. The chain has TRBV29-1 and TRBJ1-1, with TRBD1 identical over 7 bases. V lost 5 bases, J lost 5 bases, and 8 bases stayed unmatched. The CDR3 has 13 residues. Germline CDR1 reads SQVTM; CDR2 reads ANQGSEA.

The CDR3 bases are TGTGCCAGCAGTCAACTAGCGGGAGGGCACACAGATACGCAGTATTTT. Amino acid sequence: CASSQLAGGHTDTQYF. V usage is TRBV6-1 and J usage is TRBJ2-3; the match to TRBD2 covers 13 bases. With V trimmed by 5 bases and J by 2 bases, 4 bases remained unmatched. This CDR3 contains 16 residues. Germline loops: CDR1 MNHNS, CDR2 SASEGT.

The chain carries TRBV4-3 and TRBJ1-4, with D tentatively TRBD1 (5 bases). Trimming took 0 bases from V and 7 from J, leaving 12 bases between them. This CDR3 is built from 15 residues. Per the germline V gene, CDR1 is LGHNA and CDR2 is YSLEER. The CDR3 region is CASSQDAGLPEKLFF. In nucleotides, the CDR3 is TGCGCCAGCAGCCAAGACGCAGGGCTTCCTGAAAAACTGTTTTTT.

This clonotype was detected a few times. The chain joins TRBV2 to TRBJ2-1; no firm D call. The J call may not be correct, given that the DNA end is closer to TRBJ2-7. The CDR3 consists of 15 residues. Per the germline V gene, CDR1 is SNHLY and CDR2 is FYNNEI. The CDR3 DNA reads as TGTGCCAGCAGTTCGAACAACCTATACCCCTACGAGCAGTACTTC. Translated, it gives CASSSNNLYPYEQYF.

This clonotype was observed a few times. This chain joins TRBV20-1 and TRBJ2-5; 7 bases map to TRBD1. Germline CDR1 DFQATT, CDR2 SNEGSKA (reference sequence). The CDR3 has 17 residues. V was clipped by 0 bases and J by 4 bases; unmatched bases: 14. CDR3 region: CSARDSARGLSGETQYF. CDR3 DNA: TGCAGTGCTAGAGATTCGGCGAGGGGGCTATCGGGAGAGACCCAGTACTTC.

V gene TRBV12-3 or TRBV12-4 combines with J gene TRBJ1-5; D gene ambiguous. V dropped 9 bases and J dropped 3 bases, with 6 bases sitting between them. The CDR3 has 11 amino acids. CDR3 DNA sequence: TGTGCCAGTGGGTACAATCAGCCCCAGCATTTT. Protein sequence: CASGYNQPQHF.

J is TRBJ1-5 and V is TRBV19, with TRBD1 identical over 10 bases. With V trimmed by 6 bases and J by 6 bases, 8 bases remained unmatched. Looked up from germline, CDR1 is LNHDA and CDR2 is SQIVND (reference sequence). CDR3 length: 15 amino acids. CDR3 amino acids: CASSPTGGSSQPQHF. As DNA, the CDR3 is TGTGCCAGTAGCCCGACAGGGGGCTCGAGTCAGCCCCAGCATTTT.

This clonotype was seen a few times. The chain employs TRBV7-2 and TRBJ2-5; a weak D match, TRBD2 (5 bases). Germline V CDR1 and CDR2: SGHTA, FQGNSA. CDR3 length: 16 amino acids. With 4 bases removed from V and 4 bases from J, the gap between germline ends came to 19 bases. The CDR3 DNA reads as TGTGCCAGCAGCTCGGACTTACCCAGCGGTCTAGAGACCCAGTACTTC. Its translation is CASSSDLPSGLETQYF.

The chain links TRBV27 to TRBJ2-7, with 8 bases identical to TRBD2. Trimming removed 3 bases from V and 2 bases from J; junction bases left unmatched: 12. CDR3 size: 17 residues. The germline V gene has CDR1 MNHEY and CDR2 SMNVEV (reference sequence). Written as DNA, the CDR3 is TGTGCCAGCAGTTTCGCCCCGGCGGGAGGTGGGCCCTACGAGCAGTACTTC. It encodes CASSFAPAGGGPYEQYF.

This chain's CDR3 is CASSRGSPKYNEQFF. CDR3 sequence (DNA): TGTGCCAGTAGTAGAGGGTCACCCAAGTACAATGAGCAGTTCTTC. The chain carries TRBV19 and TRBJ2-1; a possible D gene is TRBD2 (5 bases). The germline gives CDR1 LNHDA, CDR2 SQIVND (reference sequence). Trimming stripped 4 bases from V and 4 bases from J, with 14 bases between. The length of the CDR3 is 15 residues. Looking up the rest from reference TRBV19 and TRBJ2-1 gives the full variable domain: DGGITQSPKYLFRKEGQNVTLSCEQNLNHDAMYWYRQDPGQGLRLIYYSQIVNDFQKGDIAEGYSVSREKKESFPLTVTSAQKNPTAFYLCASSRGSPKYNEQFFGPGTRLTVL.

The genes are TRBV28 and TRBJ1-1; tentative D call: TRBD1 (5 bases). Germline CDR1 is MDHEN and CDR2 is SYDVKM. With 6 bases removed from V and 0 bases from J, the gap between germline ends came to 11 bases. The CDR3 length is 14 residues. The CDR3 DNA follows: TGTGCCAGCAGGGAAGCAGGGATGAACACTGAAGCTTTCTTT. Its translation: CASREAGMNTEAFF.

On this clonotype itself: One end of the junction is discordant with germline, which a read error may explain. The chain links TRBV7-9 to TRBJ2-1; 9 nucleotides line up with TRBD2. From germline, CDR1 is SEHNR and CDR2 FQNEAQ (reference sequence). This CDR3 has 14 residues. This CDR3 reads CASSSGGGAPEQSF. The CDR3 DNA sequence: TGTGCCAGCAGCTCTGGCGGGGGGGCTCCTGAGCAGTCCTTC.

The V call is TRBV11-1, the J call TRBJ1-2; 8 bases align to TRBD1. CDR1 is SGHAT, CDR2 FQDESV, per germline (reference sequence). The CDR3 is made up of 14 amino acids. V shed 0 bases and J 8 bases; nucleotides not matched to a gene: 5. CDR3 loop: CASSLAIPGGGYTF. CDR3 DNA sequence: TGTGCCAGCAGCTTAGCCATCCCAGGGGGCGGCTACACCTTC.

This clonotype was seen more than once but under ten times. The genes are TRBV7-8 and TRBJ2-5, with a tentative D call TRBD2 (5 bases). The tail of the sequence fits TRBJ2-7 better, so the J call may be wrong. CDR1 is SGHVS, CDR2 FQNEAQ, per germline. This CDR3 is 14 amino acids long. The CDR3 is CASSSIYSAYEQYF. The CDR3 nucleotides are TGTGCCAGCAGCTCTATCTATAGCGCCTACGAGCAGTACTTC.

This clonotype was seen just once. The chain couples TRBV7-6 to TRBJ2-5; 7 bases line up with TRBD2. With 4 bases clipped from V and 3 bases from J, the junction kept 8 bases outside the gene matches. CDR1 and CDR2 (germline): SGHVS, FNYEAQ. This CDR3 comprises 15 residues. The CDR3 DNA reads as TGTGCCAGCAGCTCATCTCCTGGGAGGGAAGAGACCCAGTACTTC. Protein product: CASSSSPGREETQYF.

This clonotype has more than one count but fewer than ten. The CDR3 nucleotides are TGTGCCAGCAGCTTAAAAAGGCAGGGGACAGATACGCAGTATTTT. Translating gives CASSLKRQGTDTQYF. This rearrangement joins TRBV7-9 to TRBJ2-3; possibly TRBD1 for D (6 bases). The length of the CDR3 is 15 residues. The germline V and J ends were trimmed by 2 bases and 3 bases, with 12 bases remaining between them. Germline CDR1 is SEHNR and CDR2 is FQNEAQ (reference sequence).

The table lists this clonotype with a few counts. J is TRBJ2-7 and V is TRBV7-9, with a possible D match to TRBD2 (7 bases). Near its end, the DNA agrees better with TRBJ2-1, so the J call may be wrong. The CDR3 has 15 residues. Looked up from germline, CDR1 is SEHNR and CDR2 is FQNEAQ (reference sequence). The CDR3 DNA reads as TGTGCCAGCAGTCCAATCGAGGGGGGGGCACAGGAGCAGTTCTTC. Translating gives CASSPIEGGAQEQFF.

This chain joins TRBV7-6 and TRBJ2-3; weak D call: TRBD2 (6 bases). This CDR3 contains 16 residues. Germline CDR1 is SGHVS and CDR2 is FNYEAQ. V was cut by 2 bases and J by 5 bases, with 17 bases left in between. CDR3 loop: CASSLSTGVSGDTQYF. In nucleotides, the CDR3 is TGTGCCAGCAGCTTATCAACGGGAGTATCAGGAGATACGCAGTATTTT.

This clonotype was counted a single time. The chain recombines TRBV2 with TRBJ2-1; 7 bases are shared with TRBD2. V gave up 5 bases and J gave up 7 bases; unmatched junction bases: 14. The germline V gene encodes CDR1 SNHLY and CDR2 FYNNEI. This CDR3 is 16 amino acids long. CDR3 residues: CASSPWWGEGWNEQFF. The DNA for the CDR3 is TGTGCCAGCAGTCCCTGGTGGGGGGAGGGATGGAATGAGCAGTTCTTC.

The chain employs TRBV28 and TRBJ1-6; 9 nucleotides align to TRBD1. The CDR3 extends over 17 amino acids. Germline values: CDR1 MDHEN, CDR2 SYDVKM. J lost 7 bases, V lost 2 bases, and 9 bases had no gene match. The CDR3 protein is CASSLAGQGPLNSPLHF. In DNA, the CDR3 is TGTGCCAGCAGTTTAGCGGGACAGGGCCCGTTGAATTCACCCCTCCACTTT. Full variable domain (outside the CDR3, taken from reference TRBV28 and TRBJ1-6): DVKVTQSSRYLVKRTGEKVFLECVQDMDHENMFWYRQDPGLGLRLIYFSYDVKMKEKGDIPEGYSVSREKKERFSLILESASTNQTSMYLCASSLAGQGPLNSPLHFGNGTRLTVT.

The rearrangement links TRBV6-1 to TRBJ2-5, with TRBD2 matching over 8 bases. The trim removed 3 bases at V and 1 base at J, leaving 4 bases unmatched. This CDR3 has 15 residues. CDR1 is MNHNS and CDR2 is SASEGT in the germline V gene. CDR3 bases: TGTGCCAGCAGTGATGGCGGGGGGCGCCAAGAGACCCAGTACTTC. It yields the protein CASSDGGGRQETQYF.

This clonotype was picked up a small number of times. The chain carries TRBV28 and TRBJ2-5; TRBD2 matches 7 bases. In germline, CDR1 is MDHEN, CDR2 SYDVKM. The ends lost 1 base at V and 5 bases at J; junction bases unmatched: 10. The CDR3 length is 16 residues. The CDR3 reads CASSLFGAGVDETQYF. DNA of the CDR3: TGTGCCAGCAGTTTATTCGGCGCGGGGGTGGATGAGACCCAGTACTTC.

CDR3 coding DNA: TGTGCCAGCAGGGGGGGACTAGCGGGAGGGTCGAACACCGGGGAGCTGTTTTTT. Its translation is CASRGGLAGGSNTGELFF. The rearrangement uses TRBV12-3 or TRBV12-4 and TRBJ2-2, with 16 bases identical to TRBD2. Trimming took 6 bases from V and 0 from J; bases not matched to a gene: 4. This CDR3 is 18 amino acids long.

CDR3 bases: TGTGCCAGCAGCCACAGACGGACACCCGGGGCCCTCCACTTT. This translates into CASSHRRTPGALHF. The gene calls are TRBV13 and TRBJ1-6, with a tentative D call TRBD1 (5 bases). Looked up from germline, CDR1 is PRHDT and CDR2 is FYEKMQ (reference sequence). Trimming took off 5 bases at V and 14 bases at J, with 19 bases between the two ends. CDR3 size: 14 residues.

This clonotype has more than one count but fewer than ten. The V gene is TRBV6-2 or TRBV6-3, the J gene TRBJ2-7; a possible D gene is TRBD2 (6 bases). This CDR3 is 14 amino acids long. Germline loops: CDR1 MNHEY, CDR2 SVGEGT. The ends were cut back, 0 bases at V and 5 bases at J, with 11 bases in the middle. The CDR3, as DNA: TGTGCCAGCAGTTACTCGATCGGAGGGGACGAGCAGTACTTC. This gives the protein CASSYSIGGDEQYF.

V gene TRBV7-8 combines with J gene TRBJ2-7; D remains unclear. Trimming took 5 bases from V and 0 from J, leaving 14 bases between them. This CDR3 is 15 amino acids long. CDR1 and CDR2 from the germline V gene are SGHVS and FQNEAQ. In DNA form, the CDR3 reads TGTGCCAGCAGCAAACTGGAGTTCCTCTCCTACGAGCAGTACTTC. This codes for CASSKLEFLSYEQYF.

As to this clonotype: Germline is not matched at one junction end, which may reflect a read error. The chain is built from TRBV18 and TRBJ1-3; 8 nucleotides line up with TRBD1. Germline CDR1 is KGHSH and CDR2 is LQKENI. This CDR3 is built from 18 residues. For the CDR3, the DNA is TGTGCCAACTCACCACCCTCGACCCGGACAGGGAATGGAAACACCATATATTTT. Protein: CANSPPSTRTGNGNTIYF.

This clonotype was observed a few times. The chain joins TRBV11-1 to TRBJ2-1, with D tentatively TRBD2 (5 bases). Germline lookup yields CDR1 SGHAT and CDR2 FQDESV (reference sequence). The CDR3 sequence is 15 residues long. V lost 0 bases and J lost 5, with 11 bases in between. CDR3 protein: CASSLARAWHNEQFF. CDR3 DNA: TGTGCCAGCAGCTTAGCGAGGGCCTGGCACAATGAGCAGTTCTTC.

V usage is TRBV20-1 and J usage is TRBJ1-2; 7 bases line up with TRBD1. Germline assignment: CDR1 DFQATT and CDR2 SNEGSKA (reference sequence). The V gene end was trimmed by 5 bases and the J gene end by 7 bases; junction bases not matched to a gene: 10. The CDR3 length is 13 residues. For the CDR3, the DNA is TGCAGTGCTCCACGACAGGGTACCTTTGGCTACACCTTC. Protein: CSAPRQGTFGYTF.